These T cell receptor beta chains were read from a single sample in a study of spatial heterogeneity in lung cancer. Each CDR3 protein gets one entry after TCRdb re-called the 5' RACE reads with MiXCR. Here the sample spans tens of thousands of distinct CDR3 sequences, around 6.7% being singletons. This material consisted of PBMCs, taken at surgery. The receptors here all came from a female donor with early-stage non-small cell lung cancer. Both conserved end residues are part of each CDR3. The D gene is left open where the match is weak. Clone size is not always given. Where it is, it says once, few, many or a class for expanded clones.

j_gene | v_gene | d_gene | abundance | CDR3aa | CDR3nt
TRBJ2-3 | TRBV11-3 | TRBD1 | few | CASSYGWTGETDTQYF | TGTGCCAGCAGCTATGGGTGGACAGGGGAAACAGATACGCAGTATTTT
TRBJ2-3 | TRBV30 | NA | many | CAWRGVGTDTQYF | TGTGCCTGGAGGGGCGTAGGCACAGATACGCAGTATTTT
TRBJ2-7 | TRBV11-2 | TRBD1 | few | CASSASGTVSYEQYF | TGTGCCAGCAGCGCCTCCGGGACAGTCTCCTACGAGCAGTACTTC
TRBJ1-2 | TRBV7-9 | NA | NA | CASSHRDLYTF | TGTGCCAGCAGCCACCGGGACCTCTACACCTTC
TRBJ2-1 | TRBV5-1 | NA | many | CASSLEPTDEQFF | TGCGCCAGCAGCTTGGAGCCTACGGATGAGCAGTTCTTC
TRBJ2-7 | TRBV25-1 | TRBD1 | many | CASTASLGQGTTYEQYF | TGTGCCAGCACCGCTTCTTTGGGACAGGGGACAACCTACGAGCAGTACTTC
TRBJ2-7 | TRBV19 | NA | many | CASRLRTPIDEQYF | TGTGCCAGTAGGTTACGGACCCCGATCGACGAGCAGTACTTC
TRBJ1-4 | TRBV4-3 | TRBD1 | NA | CTSSQDTGELNEKLFF | TGCACCAGCAGCCAAGATACAGGGGAGCTCAATGAAAAACTGTTTTTT
TRBJ1-2 | TRBV15 | NA | many | CATTAQTVLKTHYGYTF | TGTGCCACCACAGCCCAGACAGTCTTAAAAACCCACTATGGCTACACCTTC
TRBJ2-7 | TRBV10-3 | NA | NA | CAISDQQYYEQYF | TGTGCCATCAGTGACCAACAGTACTACGAGCAGTACTTC
TRBJ1-1 | TRBV5-4 | TRBD1 | NA | CASSHPQGAPVTEAFF | TGTGCCAGCAGCCACCCTCAGGGGGCGCCGGTCACTGAAGCTTTCTTT
TRBJ1-6 | TRBV7-8 | NA | many | CASSLGRYSDNSPLHF | TGTGCCAGCAGCTTAGGTCGCTATTCCGATAATTCACCCCTCCACTTT
TRBJ1-5 | TRBV6-1 | NA | NA | CASSEKIVQPQHF | TGTGCCAGCAGTGAAAAGATAGTTCAGCCCCAGCATTTT
TRBJ2-4 | TRBV11-2 | NA | many | CASSLEGNIQYF | TGTGCCAGCAGCTTAGAGGGGAACATTCAGTACTTC
TRBJ2-5 | TRBV12-3/TRBV12-4 | NA | many | CASSFSLRQETQYF | TGTGCCAGCAGTTTTTCTCTTAGGCAAGAGACCCAGTACTTC
TRBJ2-7 | TRBV20-1 | NA | NA | CSARVSGEQYF | TGCAGTGCTAGAGTCTCCGGCGAGCAGTACTTC
TRBJ1-2 | TRBV2 | NA | medium-sized | CASLPSRGDGYTF | TGTGCCAGCCTCCCATCTAGGGGCGATGGCTACACCTTC
TRBJ2-5 | TRBV28 | NA | many | CASSGQGPLKETQYF | TGTGCCAGCAGTGGACAAGGGCCCTTAAAAGAGACCCAGTACTTC
TRBJ1-2 | TRBV7-9 | TRBD1 | many | CASPGPGQAFGYTF | TGTGCCAGCCCAGGGCCGGGACAGGCTTTTGGCTACACCTTC
TRBJ2-3 | TRBV21-1 | NA | few | CASIREDTQYF | TGTGCCAGCATTAGGGAAGATACGCAGTATTTT
TRBJ2-1 | TRBV28 | NA | many | CASLSTEVRDEQFF | TGTGCCAGCCTCTCGACAGAAGTGCGCGATGAGCAGTTCTTC
TRBJ2-2 | TRBV11-2 | NA | many | CASSLWTPTGELFF | TGTGCCAGCAGCTTATGGACACCGACCGGGGAGCTGTTTTTT
TRBJ2-3 | TRBV3-1 | NA | many | CASSRQGTQYF | TGTGCCAGCAGCCGGCAGGGTACGCAGTATTTT
TRBJ1-5 | TRBV6-2/TRBV6-3 | TRBD1 | many | CASRRQGAWQPQHF | TGTGCCAGCAGGAGACAGGGGGCATGGCAGCCCCAGCATTTT
TRBJ2-2 | TRBV2 | TRBD2 | many | CASSERLAANTGELFF | TGTGCCAGCAGTGAACGACTAGCCGCGAACACCGGGGAGCTGTTTTTT
TRBJ2-5 | TRBV11-2 | TRBD1 | many | CASRPNRGTPSTQYF | TGTGCCAGCAGGCCCAACAGGGGAACCCCTTCGACCCAGTACTTC
TRBJ2-3 | TRBV12-3/TRBV12-4 | NA | NA | CASSRDADTQYF | TGTGCCAGCAGCCGGGACGCAGATACGCAGTATTTT
TRBJ2-5 | TRBV9 | TRBD1 | NA | CASSPRDSGVWTQYF | TGTGCCAGCAGCCCCCGGGACAGTGGGGTATGGACCCAGTACTTC
TRBJ2-1 | TRBV7-2 | NA | medium-sized | CASRQGSYNEQFF | TGTGCCAGCAGACAGGGCAGTTACAATGAGCAGTTCTTC
TRBJ2-7 | TRBV5-1 | NA | many | CASSQQSGEQYF | TGCGCCAGCAGCCAACAATCGGGGGAGCAGTACTTC
TRBJ2-7 | TRBV28 | NA | many | CASSSTAYGGYF | TGTGCCAGCAGTTCAACAGCCTACGGGGGGTACTTC
TRBJ2-3 | TRBV10-3 | NA | many | CAIASVDTQYF | TGTGCCATCGCGAGCGTAGATACGCAGTATTTT
TRBJ1-2 | TRBV3-1 | NA | many | CASSQDVAGYTF | TGTGCCAGCAGCCAAGATGTAGCGGGCTACACCTTC
TRBJ2-2 | TRBV19 | NA | many | CASSIRDGGELFF | TGTGCCAGTAGTATCCGGGACGGCGGGGAGCTGTTTTTT
TRBJ1-1 | TRBV11-2 | NA | many | CASSPGFEAFF | TGTGCCAGCAGCCCGGGATTTGAAGCTTTCTTT
TRBJ1-1 | TRBV5-1 | NA | many | CASGRQENTEAFF | TGCGCCAGCGGCAGACAGGAGAACACTGAAGCTTTCTTT
TRBJ2-5 | TRBV18 | NA | many | CASSPNYPQETQYF | TGTGCCAGCTCACCTAACTACCCCCAAGAGACCCAGTACTTC
TRBJ2-7 | TRBV5-1 | TRBD1 | NA | CASSLRDRPYEQYF | TGCGCCAGCAGCCTAAGGGACAGGCCCTACGAGCAGTACTTC
TRBJ2-5 | TRBV13 | NA | many | CATAPGLKRETQYF | TGTGCCACAGCCCCCGGACTAAAAAGAGAGACCCAGTACTTC
TRBJ2-5 | TRBV27 | TRBD2 | many | CASRKTSFLGETQYF | TGTGCCAGCAGAAAGACTAGCTTTCTCGGAGAGACCCAGTACTTC
TRBJ2-4 | TRBV3-1 | NA | many | CASSLTRDIQYF | TGTGCCAGCAGCCTGACCCGGGACATTCAGTACTTC
TRBJ1-5 | TRBV6-2/TRBV6-3 | NA | many | CASSLIGVGNQPQHF | TGTGCCAGTTCCCTCATTGGCGTGGGCAATCAGCCCCAGCATTTT
TRBJ2-7 | TRBV6-5 | TRBD2 | few | CASSYSGGTSYEQYF | TGTGCCAGCAGTTACTCGGGGGGGACTTCCTACGAGCAGTACTTC
TRBJ2-2 | TRBV5-4 | NA | many | CASSFIANTGELFF | TGTGCCAGCAGCTTCATCGCGAACACCGGGGAGCTGTTTTTT
TRBJ2-2 | TRBV7-2 | NA | many | CASSLRLAATGELFF | TGTGCCAGCAGCTTAAGATTAGCGGCCACCGGGGAGCTGTTTTTT
TRBJ2-7 | TRBV4-2 | NA | NA | CASSQDSSLSYEQYF | TGTGCCAGCAGCCAAGATTCGTCCCTCTCCTACGAGCAGTACTTC
TRBJ1-2 | TRBV3-1 | NA | many | CASSQEVLTGDGYTF | TGTGCCAGCAGCCAAGAAGTTTTGACAGGAGACGGCTACACCTTC
TRBJ2-2 | TRBV29-1 | NA | NA | CSVFAETGELFF | TGCAGCGTTTTCGCAGAGACCGGGGAGCTGTTTTTT
TRBJ2-3 | TRBV5-1 | NA | many | CASSWGAERTDTQYF | TGCGCCAGCAGCTGGGGGGCAGAAAGGACAGATACGCAGTATTTT
TRBJ2-3 | TRBV10-2 | TRBD2 | many | CASSQLAGSTDTQYF | TGCGCCAGCAGTCAACTAGCGGGAAGCACAGATACGCAGTATTTT
TRBJ1-1 | TRBV7-2 | NA | many | CASSPIRDYNTEAFF | TGTGCCAGCAGCCCTATCCGGGACTATAACACTGAAGCTTTCTTT
TRBJ1-2 | TRBV20-1 | NA | few | CSAAARGYTF | TGCAGTGCTGCGGCGAGAGGCTACACCTTC
TRBJ2-1 | TRBV5-4 | NA | few | CASSPGEGAVLSYNEQFF | TGTGCCAGCAGCCCGGGGGAGGGGGCCGTTCTCTCCTACAATGAGCAGTTCTTC
TRBJ1-1 | TRBV2 | TRBD1 | few | CASSEALLDRGRFAEAFF | TGTGCCAGCAGTGAAGCGCTTCTTGACAGGGGGAGGTTCGCTGAAGCTTTCTTT
TRBJ1-6 | TRBV3-1 | TRBD1 | many | CASSGTVDGSPLHF | TGTGCCAGCAGCGGGACAGTCGACGGGTCACCCCTCCACTTT
TRBJ1-2 | TRBV5-1 | NA | many | CASSSLGLPAGGYTF | TGCGCCAGCAGCTCCCTCGGTCTCCCGGCAGGCGGCTACACCTTC
TRBJ2-2 | TRBV7-2 | NA | many | CASSLSPGRAGELFF | TGTGCCAGCAGCTTATCCCCCGGCAGGGCCGGGGAGCTGTTTTTT